This passage covers 26 T cell receptor beta chains from one sample sequenced in a study of T-cell reconstitution after alpha-beta-depleted transplantation in children. The TCRbeta library was prepared with unique molecular identifiers. TCRdb re-called the PCR reads through MiXCR, storing one row per CDR3 protein. The sample contains approximately 520,000 distinct CDR3 sequences, 32% of which appear only once. This material consisted of PBMCs from the stem cell graft donor, taken from the stem cell graft. Receptors originate from a human donor who donated a stem cell graft to a child with aplastic anemia.

V usage is TRBV6-1 and J usage is TRBJ2-1; TRBD1 agrees at 8 bases. CDR3 length: 15 amino acids. Trimming at V came to 5 bases and at J to 8 bases, leaving 11 bases not matched to a gene. Germline V lookup: CDR1 MNHNS, CDR2 SASEGT. The CDR3 DNA follows: TGTGCCAGCAGTAAAGGACAGGGTGGGTACGATGAGCAGTTCTTC. Amino acids: CASSKGQGGYDEQFF.

V gene TRBV7-6 combines with J gene TRBJ2-1, with D tentatively TRBD1 (6 bases). Germline V lookup: CDR1 SGHVS, CDR2 FNYEAQ. The CDR3 has 18 amino acids. The ends were cut back, 4 bases at V and 2 bases at J, with 21 bases in the middle. DNA for the CDR3: TGTGCCAGCAGCTCCACTACGAGGACAGCGGTTCCCTACAATGAGCAGTTCTTC. Translation gives CASSSTTRTAVPYNEQFF.

This sequence joins TRBV28 and TRBJ1-2; TRBD1 aligns across 8 bases. V was clipped by 7 bases and J by 6 bases; unmatched bases: 1. Germline-derived CDR1 and CDR2 are MDHEN and SYDVKM. The CDR3 loop spans 11 amino acids. The CDR3 DNA follows: TGTGCCAGCACAGGGGGCCATGGCTACACCTTC. As protein: CASTGGHGYTF.

This clonotype turned up a few times. J is TRBJ1-2 and V is TRBV6-5, with D possibly matching TRBD1 (6 bases). In germline, CDR1 is MNHEY, CDR2 SVGAGI. Trimming removed 11 bases at V and 8 bases at J, with 18 bases between. This CDR3 has 12 residues. CDR3 DNA: TGTGCCGTCGAGGACAGCCTAAGAGGCTACACCTTC. Translated, it gives CAVEDSLRGYTF.

This clonotype came up a few times. The V and J genes are TRBV28 and TRBJ2-1; TRBD2 matches at 10 bases. Germline CDR1 and CDR2: MDHEN and SYDVKM. The V and J ends lost 5 bases and 6 bases, in that order; junction bases with no gene match: 10. CDR3 length: 16 amino acids. The DNA for the CDR3 is TGTGCCAGCAGTCCCGGGGGAGCGGGAGGGCCCAATGAGCAGTTCTTC. Translated: CASSPGGAGGPNEQFF.

V gene TRBV28 combines with J gene TRBJ1-2; 7 nucleotides match TRBD1. In germline, CDR1 is MDHEN, CDR2 SYDVKM. Trimming cost V 3 bases and J 12 bases; bases outside gene matches: 10. The CDR3 runs to 13 residues. The DNA for the CDR3 is TGTGCCAGCAGTTTTGGGCAGGGGGTTTATCACACCTTC. Protein sequence: CASSFGQGVYHTF.

The chain is built from TRBV5-1 and TRBJ2-1; unclear D gene. The V end was cut by 4 bases, the J end by 3 bases, with 11 bases between. The CDR3 consists of 14 residues. CDR1 is SGHRS and CDR2 is YFSETQ in the germline V gene. The CDR3, as DNA: TGCGCCAGCAGCATCGGGTCGATCTACAATGAGCAGTTCTTC. It translates to CASSIGSIYNEQFF.

The gene calls are TRBV20-1 and TRBJ1-1; no clear D gene. Germline V lookup: CDR1 DFQATT, CDR2 SNEGSKA (reference sequence). Deletions cut 2 bases from V and 11 bases from J, with 21 bases between. CDR3 length: 14 amino acids. CDR3 amino acids: CSARTGGGSSLAFF. Here the CDR3 DNA reads TGCAGTGCTAGAACGGGAGGAGGTAGCTCGCTGGCTTTCTTT.

This chain links TRBV20-1 with TRBJ2-1, with 10 bases fitting TRBD2. Germline CDR1 reads DFQATT; CDR2 reads SNEGSKA (reference sequence). The CDR3 length is 17 residues. The junction had 14 bases not matched to a gene; V was cut back by 6 bases and J by 3 bases. In DNA, the CDR3 is TGCAGTGCCATCAGGGCAATGGGGACTAGCGTCTACAATGAGCAGTTCTTC. This translates into CSAIRAMGTSVYNEQFF.

The J gene is TRBJ2-2, the V gene TRBV10-3; D ambiguous. The germline V and J ends were trimmed by 3 bases and 2 bases, with 7 bases remaining between them. Germline V lookup: CDR1 ENHRY, CDR2 SYGVKD. CDR3 length: 14 amino acids. The CDR3 here is CAISETDNTGELFF. The CDR3 DNA reads TGTGCCATCAGTGAAACAGATAACACCGGGGAGCTGTTTTTT.

The chain uses TRBV6-1 and TRBJ1-6; D is perhaps TRBD1 (6 bases). The CDR3 consists of 15 residues. Looked up from germline, CDR1 is MNHNS and CDR2 is SASEGT. Trimming cost V 8 bases and J 7 bases, with 18 bases left between them. The CDR3 loop reads CASQHRDTGNSPLHF. CDR3 in DNA: TGTGCCAGCCAGCACCGGGACACGGGGAATTCACCCCTCCACTTT.

The chain joins TRBV28 to TRBJ2-7; D call uncertain. V was pared by 6 bases and J by 7 bases, with 19 bases between. Looked up from germline, CDR1 is MDHEN and CDR2 is SYDVKM. The CDR3 has 14 amino acids. The CDR3 loop reads CASRTTDLAYEQYF. DNA for the CDR3: TGTGCCAGCAGAACGACGGATCTTGCGTATGAGCAGTACTTC. Looking up the rest from reference TRBV28 and TRBJ2-7 gives the full variable domain: DVKVTQSSRYLVKRTGEKVFLECVQDMDHENMFWYRQDPGLGLRLIYFSYDVKMKEKGDIPEGYSVSREKKERFSLILESASTNQTSMYLCASRTTDLAYEQYFGPGTRLTVT.

The chain couples TRBV27 to TRBJ1-1, with a tentative D call TRBD1 (6 bases). CDR1 and CDR2 (germline): MNHEY, SMNVEV (reference sequence). The length of the CDR3 is 17 residues. V lost 3 bases, J lost 0 bases, and 17 bases lay in between. Here the CDR3 reads CASSLSPDRGMNTEAFF. The CDR3 DNA reads TGTGCCAGCAGTTTGAGTCCGGACAGAGGAATGAACACTGAAGCTTTCTTT.

A few counts support this clonotype. This chain joins TRBV12-3 or TRBV12-4 and TRBJ1-2; D is uncertain. Between the trimmed V and J ends, which lost 3 bases and 2 bases, there was a span of 10 bases. The CDR3 is 14 amino acids. CDR3 coding DNA: TGTGCCAGCAGTTTTGGCAGTACGAACTATGGCTACACCTTC. Encoded protein: CASSFGSTNYGYTF.

V and J are TRBV5-4 and TRBJ1-1; D is possibly TRBD1 (5 bases). V lost 6 bases and J lost 0, with 15 bases in between. The CDR3 length is 15 residues. Germline CDR1 SGHNT, CDR2 YYREEE (reference sequence). The CDR3 DNA is TGTGCCAGCACCTCTCGGGGGACCTTGAACACTGAAGCTTTCTTT. Translated, it gives CASTSRGTLNTEAFF.

This chain uses TRBV12-3 or TRBV12-4 with TRBJ2-3; maybe TRBD2 (6 bases). Trimming removed 3 bases at V and 2 bases at J, with 9 bases between. CDR3 length equals 14 residues. The CDR3, as DNA: TGTGCCAGCAGTTTTGCGGGGTACACAGATACGCAGTATTTT. It specifies CASSFAGYTDTQYF.

The V call is TRBV7-2, the J call TRBJ1-1; TRBD1 agrees at 7 bases. V was clipped by 4 bases and J by 1 base; unmatched bases: 6. This CDR3 has 15 residues. Germline CDR1 and CDR2: SGHTA and FQGNSA. CDR3 loop: CASSSHGTANTEAFF. The CDR3 bases are TGTGCCAGCAGCTCACATGGGACAGCGAACACTGAAGCTTTCTTT. The full variable domain, completed using reference TRBV7-2 and TRBJ1-1, is GAGVSQSPSNKVTEKGKDVELRCDPISGHTALYWYRQSLGQGLEFLIYFQGNSAPDKSGLPSDRFSAERTGGSVSTLTIQRTQQEDSAVYLCASSSHGTANTEAFFGQGTRLTVV.

This clonotype was found a few times. The CDR3 DNA reads TGCAGCGCAATTGTTCGGCGGGAGGGCCTTTACGAGCAGTACGTC. Amino acids: CSAIVRREGLYEQYV. This chain uses TRBV20-1 with TRBJ2-7; 9 nucleotides align to TRBD2. Germline CDR1 DFQATT, CDR2 SNEGSKA (reference sequence). This CDR3 is 15 amino acids long.

The chain uses TRBV20-1 and TRBJ2-7, with D unresolved. V was clipped by 3 bases and J by 0 bases, with 9 bases between them. CDR1 and CDR2 from the germline V gene are DFQATT and SNEGSKA (reference sequence). CDR3 length: 13 residues. Here the CDR3 DNA reads TGCAGTGCTAGTCGGCAGAACTCCTACGAGCAGTACTTC. Encoded protein: CSASRQNSYEQYF.

V and J are TRBV11-2 and TRBJ2-5; the D gene could be TRBD1 or TRBD2 (6 bases each). The V gene lost 2 bases and the J gene lost 5 bases, with 12 bases spanning the gap. The CDR3 runs to 14 residues. Germline lookup yields CDR1 SGHAT and CDR2 FQNNGV. CDR3 DNA: TGTGCCAGCAGCTTAAACAGGGCGGGGGAGACCCAGTACTTC. It codes for CASSLNRAGETQYF. The variable domain in full, with the rest retrieved from reference TRBV11-2 and TRBJ2-5, is EAGVAQSPRYKIIEKRQSVAFWCNPISGHATLYWYQQILGQGPKLLIQFQNNGVVDDSQLPKDRFSAERLKGVDSTLKIQPAKLEDSAVYLCASSLNRAGETQYFGPGTRLLVL.

This clonotype came up a few times. The rearrangement joins TRBV20-1 to TRBJ2-1, with TRBD1 matching 8 bases. The J segment lost 6 bases and the V segment lost 7 bases, leaving 8 bases of the junction unmatched. From germline, CDR1 is DFQATT and CDR2 SNEGSKA (reference sequence). CDR3 length: 13 amino acids. The CDR3 protein is CSGDRPTFNEQFF. The CDR3 DNA reads TGCAGTGGGGACAGGCCGACTTTCAATGAGCAGTTCTTC.

There are a few counts of this clonotype. The chain employs TRBV28 and TRBJ2-5; 10 bases map to TRBD2. The germline CDR1 and CDR2 sequences are MDHEN and SYDVKM. V lost 3 bases to trimming and J lost 5 bases; unmatched junction nucleotides: 6. The CDR3 covers 15 residues. The DNA of the CDR3 is TGTGCCAGCAGTTTTCTAGCGGGAGCGGGGGAGACCCAGTACTTC. Translated, it gives CASSFLAGAGETQYF.

The V call is TRBV18, the J call TRBJ2-2; TRBD2 agrees at 8 bases. CDR1 is KGHSH and CDR2 is LQKENI in the germline V gene. The CDR3 is 15 residues long. Trimming cost V 3 bases and J 6 bases; bases outside gene matches: 6. This chain's CDR3 is CASSPRTSFAGELFF. DNA for the CDR3: TGTGCCAGCTCACCGAGGACTAGCTTCGCCGGGGAGCTGTTTTTT.

The chain is built from TRBV3-1 and TRBJ2-7; unclear D gene. This CDR3 spans 13 amino acids. The germline gives CDR1 LGHDT, CDR2 YNNKEL (reference sequence). The V and J ends lost 0 bases and 4 bases respectively, with 7 bases between them. The CDR3 loop is CASSQEASYEQYV. Here the CDR3 DNA reads TGTGCCAGCAGCCAAGAGGCCTCGTACGAGCAGTACGTC.

The chain employs TRBV12-3 or TRBV12-4 and TRBJ2-2, with a possible D match to TRBD2 (5 bases). The V end lost 7 bases, the J end lost 5 bases, and 11 bases lay between the germline ends. The CDR3 sequence is 13 residues long. For the CDR3, the DNA is TGTGCCAGCAATCGGGGTTCTACCGGGGAGCTGTTTTTT. This sequence encodes CASNRGSTGELFF.

The CDR3 DNA sequence: TGTGCCAGCAGCGACCTCGGACAGGGGCTTAACTATGGCTACACCTTC. This codes for CASSDLGQGLNYGYTF. This chain links TRBV9 with TRBJ1-2, with 9 bases fitting TRBD1. The V and J ends lost 3 bases and 1 base, in that order; junction bases with no gene match: 7. The germline gives CDR1 SGDLS, CDR2 YYNGEE. The CDR3 sequence is 16 residues long.